The 4 T cell receptor beta chains given below trace back to one sample, sequenced in a study of vaccination effects on CD4 cells after COVID-19. ViraFEST used viral peptide pools to expand antigen-specific CD4+ T cells before sequencing. Culturing for more than 9 days preceded CD4+ T cell isolation. Vaccinated participants had no history of SARS-CoV-2 infection and tested negative for nucleocapsid antibodies. Antigens of these TCRs are unknown. Data came from immunoSEQ multiplex PCR; TCRdb stores just in-frame clones and leaves some out. There are more than 20,000 clones in the sample; just under 75% occur only once, and around 3.5% lies in the top ten. Sequences were derived from CD4+ T cells from PBMCs cultured with SARS-CoV-2 spike peptides, sampled before COVID-19 vaccination. Receptors were obtained from a human donor who received a COVID-19 vaccine.

This chain joins TRBV6-5 and TRBJ2-1, with no clear D. The CDR3 runs 14 residues. Per the germline V gene, CDR1 is MNHEY and CDR2 is SVGAGI. Trimming removed 6 bases at V and 0 bases at J, with 9 bases between. The CDR3: CASRSLSSYNEQFF. In DNA form, the CDR3 reads TGTGCCAGCAGGAGCTTGAGCTCCTACAATGAGCAGTTCTTC.

The CDR3 bases are TGTGCCAGCAGCTCGAGGGACAGGTTCTATGAGCAGTTCTTC. This gives the protein CASSSRDRFYEQFF. The chain has TRBV5-6 and TRBJ2-1; 8 bases are a match to TRBD1. V lost 3 bases, J lost 8 bases, and 7 bases stayed unmatched. Germline values: CDR1 SGHDT, CDR2 YYEEEE. The CDR3 totals 14 residues. Full variable domain (outside the CDR3, taken from reference TRBV5-6 and TRBJ2-1): DAGVTQSPTHLIKTRGQQVTLRCSPKSGHDTVSWYQQALGQGPQFIFQYYEEEERQRGNFPDRFSGHQFPNYSSELNVNALLLGDSALYLCASSSRDRFYEQFFGPGTRLTVL.

The chain couples TRBV19 to TRBJ1-6; the D is unclear. The CDR3 is 14 residues long. Per the germline V gene, CDR1 is LNHDA and CDR2 is SQIVND (reference sequence). Trimming shortened V by 5 bases and J by 0 bases, and 5 bases separated the two germline ends. The CDR3 loop is CASSSVSYNSPLHF. The DNA of the CDR3 is TGTGCCAGTAGTTCAGTCTCCTATAATTCACCCCTCCACTTT.

This rearrangement joins TRBV5-1 to TRBJ2-2; a weak D match, TRBD1 (6 bases). This CDR3 is 16 amino acids long. Germline CDR1 reads SGHRS; CDR2 reads YFSETQ. Trimming shortened V by 2 bases and J by 2 bases, and 13 bases separated the two germline ends. Written as DNA, the CDR3 is TGCGCCAGCAGCTTCCAAACAGGGACCAACACCGGGGAGCTGTTTTTT. This sequence encodes CASSFQTGTNTGELFF.